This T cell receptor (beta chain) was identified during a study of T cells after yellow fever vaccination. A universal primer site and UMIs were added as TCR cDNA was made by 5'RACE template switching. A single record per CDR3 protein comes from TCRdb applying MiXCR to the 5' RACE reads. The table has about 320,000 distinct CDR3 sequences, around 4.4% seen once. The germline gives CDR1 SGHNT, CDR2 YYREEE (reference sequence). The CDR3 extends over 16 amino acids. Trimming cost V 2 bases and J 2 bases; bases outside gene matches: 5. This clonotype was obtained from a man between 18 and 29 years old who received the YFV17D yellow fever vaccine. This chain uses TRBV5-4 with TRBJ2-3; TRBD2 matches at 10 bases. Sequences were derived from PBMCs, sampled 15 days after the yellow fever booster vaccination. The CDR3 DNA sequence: TGTGCCAGCAGCTTCGCCCTAGCGGGGGTCACAGATACGCAGTATTTT. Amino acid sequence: CASSFALAGVTDTQYF.